A selection of T cell receptor beta chains follows, all from one sample in a study of OX40 agonist ivuxolimab in advanced cancers. Profiling relied on immunoSEQ multiplex PCR, and the TCRdb table lists in-frame clones only, not all of them. The sample includes about 25,000 clones, about four fifths of them seen just once. Here the sequenced sample was CD4+ or CD8+ T cells sorted from blood, taken in a trial of the OX40 agonist ivuxolimab. Receptors were obtained from an adult with an advanced solid tumor such as melanoma, head and neck, liver or kidney cancer. Each CDR3 is given without its conserved first and last residue. The order of the fields is V gene, J gene, CDR3 protein.

>TRBV10-3|TRBJ1-3
AISESLGGLAGNTIY
>TRBV5-6|TRBJ2-7
ASSSPTSGRFYEQY
>TRBV11-2|TRBJ2-7
ASSLGGDLTEQY
>TRBV1|TRBJ2-3
TSSQDWRERADTQY
>TRBV2|TRBJ2-3
AIPTGSTDTQY
>TRBV5-1|TRBJ1-4
ASSGGLDNEKLF
>TRBV19|TRBJ2-1
ASSISGGGFYNEQF
>TRBV7-9|TRBJ2-7
ASSFPGLPGSYEQY
>TRBV2|TRBJ2-7
ASSHSLSLSEQY
>TRBV7-6|TRBJ2-1
ASSLVGGLARNNEQF
>TRBV7-6|TRBJ2-2
ASSLEGWTKKSGGELF
>TRBV6-1|TRBJ2-7
ASSVAGAYEQY
>TRBV9|TRBJ2-7
ASSSGYELYEQY
>TRBV12-5|TRBJ1-1
ASGPGLMNTEAF
>TRBV2|TRBJ2-1
AGLRSSYNEQF
>TRBV27|TRBJ2-7
ASSLSSGFSYEQY
>TRBV18|TRBJ1-1
ASSPRPLGQKVTEAF
>TRBV21-1|-
ASSREGQVNSYEQY
>TRBV13|TRBJ2-7
ASSLAPGGGIYEQY
>TRBV4-1|TRBJ2-4
ASSPTESGKSIQY
>TRBV27|TRBJ2-7
ASSEGTYEQY
>TRBV30|TRBJ2-1
AWSVGGRDEQF
>TRBV7-6|TRBJ2-7
ASSSDAYYEQY
>TRBV19|TRBJ2-7
ASSIDLQGLNEQY
>TRBV2|TRBJ2-2
ASSVADYTGELF
>TRBV9|TRBJ2-1
ASSVQLAGYSSYNEQF
>TRBV18|TRBJ2-1
ASSPRTSPYNEQF
>TRBV12-5|TRBJ2-1
ASGFSTSVNEQF
>TRBV9|TRBJ1-5
ASSSAEGSNQPQH
>TRBV27|TRBJ2-7
ASGLEVGGHEQY
>TRBV29-1|TRBJ2-1
SVEPGLIMNEQF
>TRBV5-1|TRBJ2-1
ASRRFGEGNEQF
>TRBV18|TRBJ2-7
ASSPADRLAYEQY
>TRBV4-2|TRBJ1-2
ASSQSPPDGYT
>TRBV5-4|TRBJ1-4
ASSLDRGIIRGEKLF
>TRBV9|TRBJ1-3
ASSVGDDADTIY
>TRBV27|TRBJ2-1
ASSLQGQGQF
>TRBV6-5|TRBJ1-2
ASSYTGGGYGYT
>TRBV11-2|TRBJ2-1
ASSPDNEQF
>TRBV5-1|TRBJ1-1
ASSSGDRGDTEAF
>TRBV7-9|TRBJ1-2
ASIPPTYGYT
>TRBV6-5|TRBJ2-3
ASSYSLISSTDTQY
>TRBV5-6|TRBJ2-5
ASSPRGIVETQY